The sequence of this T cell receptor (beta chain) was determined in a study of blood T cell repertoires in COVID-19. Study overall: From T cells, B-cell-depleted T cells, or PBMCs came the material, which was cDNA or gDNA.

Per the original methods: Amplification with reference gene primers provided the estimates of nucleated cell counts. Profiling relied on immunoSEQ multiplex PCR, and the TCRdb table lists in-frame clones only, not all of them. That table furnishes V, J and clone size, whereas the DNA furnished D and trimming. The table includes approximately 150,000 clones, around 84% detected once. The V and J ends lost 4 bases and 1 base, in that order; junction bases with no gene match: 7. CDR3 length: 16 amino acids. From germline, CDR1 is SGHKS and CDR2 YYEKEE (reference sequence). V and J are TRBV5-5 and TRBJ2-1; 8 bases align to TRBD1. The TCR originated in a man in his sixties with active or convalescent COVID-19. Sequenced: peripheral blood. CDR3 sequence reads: CASSLLDRGSYNEQFF. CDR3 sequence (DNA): TGTGCCAGCAGCCTACTAGACAGGGGTTCCTACAATGAGCAGTTCTTC.